This entry lists 10 T cell receptor beta chains sequenced from one sample in a study of control samples from healthy donors and cancer patients. Clones were sequenced by immunoSEQ multiplex PCR, and TCRdb holds only the in-frame ones, with some missing. Of 100,000 to 150,000 clones listed, 87% were seen once; the top ten hold around 3%. The sample consisted of blood. These receptors all stem from a man aged 60-69 years in good health.

This clone was counted once. The rearrangement uses TRBV19 and TRBJ2-3, with 8 bases identical to TRBD1. The CDR3 consists of 14 residues. Per germline, CDR1 LNHDA and CDR2 SQIVND (reference sequence). The junction had 9 bases not matched to a gene; V was cut back by 8 bases and J by 5 bases. In DNA form, the CDR3 reads TGTGCCAGTGCTCAGGGGGCGCAGGGAGATACGCAGTATTTT. It is translated as CASAQGAQGDTQYF.

This clone was found a few times. J is TRBJ1-2 and V is TRBV5-1; a weak D match, TRBD1 (5 bases). CDR1 and CDR2 (germline): SGHRS, YFSETQ. The CDR3 totals 16 residues. Trimming removed 0 bases at V and 2 bases at J, with 14 bases between. In DNA form, the CDR3 reads TGCGCCAGCAGCTTGGACGCAATGGGGGGAAACTATGGCTACACCTTC. Amino acid sequence: CASSLDAMGGNYGYTF.

This CDR3 is CASSLTGSSGNTIYF. The DNA for the CDR3 is TGTGCCAGCAGTCTAACAGGGTCCTCTGGAAACACCATATATTTT. V gene TRBV28 combines with J gene TRBJ1-3; weak D call: TRBD1 (6 bases). The ends were cut back, 5 bases at V and 0 bases at J, with 11 bases in the middle. The CDR3 is 15 residues long. The V gene's germline CDR1 is MDHEN and CDR2 SYDVKM.

The chain employs TRBV5-3 and TRBJ1-2; 7 positions agree with TRBD1. TRBV5-3 carries the ORF label, with uncertain function. The V segment lost 0 bases and the J segment 7 bases; nucleotides outside the gene matches: 12. There are 16 residues in the CDR3. The CDR3: CARSLEQGIGRSGYTF. In nucleotides, the CDR3 is TGTGCCAGAAGCTTGGAACAGGGGATTGGGCGCAGTGGCTACACCTTC.

The chain employs TRBV18 and TRBJ1-1; weak D call: TRBD1 (6 bases). The CDR3 is 17 residues long. Trimming took 3 bases from V and 6 from J, leaving 23 bases between them. Germline V gene sequence: CDR1 KGHSH, CDR2 LQKENI. CDR3 sequence reads: CASSPGIQGRKGSEAFF. The CDR3 DNA sequence: TGTGCCAGCTCACCCGGTATCCAGGGGCGGAAGGGGTCTGAAGCTTTCTTT.

This sequence joins TRBV27 and TRBJ1-1; D gene unclear. The CDR3 covers 13 residues. Germline assignment: CDR1 MNHEY and CDR2 SMNVEV (reference sequence). The V end lost 3 bases, the J end lost 3 bases, and 8 bases lay between the germline ends. This chain's CDR3 is CASSLAPYTEAFF. The CDR3 DNA reads TGTGCCAGCAGTTTGGCACCTTACACTGAAGCTTTCTTT.

V gene TRBV30 combines with J gene TRBJ1-5, with unresolved D. This CDR3 spans 15 amino acids. Trimming cost V 2 bases and J 3 bases, with 14 bases left between them. The germline gives CDR1 GTSNPN, CDR2 SVGIG (reference sequence). The CDR3 region has the DNA TGTGCCTGGAGTTGGGCCGGTACGAACAATCAGCCCCAGCATTTT. The encoded protein is CAWSWAGTNNQPQHF.

The chain combines TRBV6-5 with TRBJ2-7; D unresolved. The CDR3 is 14 amino acids. V was pared by 7 bases and J by 3 bases, with 16 bases between. The germline gives CDR1 MNHEY, CDR2 SVGAGI. The DNA of the CDR3 is TGTGCCAGCAAACTGGGATTTTGGGGCTACGAGCAGTACTTC. Amino acid sequence: CASKLGFWGYEQYF.

The rearrangement links TRBV7-3 to TRBJ1-6; D possibly corresponds to TRBD1 (6 bases). Germline-derived CDR1 and CDR2 are SGHTA and FQGTGA. The CDR3 has 15 residues. The ends were cut back, 0 bases at V and 9 bases at J, with 12 bases in the middle. The chain's CDR3 is CASSLTSQGSSPLHF. The DNA of the CDR3 is TGTGCCAGCAGCTTAACAAGCCAGGGGAGTTCACCCCTCCACTTT. The full variable domain, rest sourced from reference TRBV7-3 and TRBJ1-6, is GAGVSQTPSNKVTEKGKYVELRCDPISGHTALYWYRQSLGQGPEFLIYFQGTGAADDSGLPNDRFFAVRPEGSVSTLKIQRTERGDSAVYLCASSLTSQGSSPLHFGNGTRLTVT.

The rearrangement links TRBV18 to TRBJ2-2, with no clear D. Trimming pared 1 base from V and 7 bases from J, leaving 19 bases between. The germline V gene has CDR1 KGHSH and CDR2 LQKENI. This CDR3 has 17 amino acids. CDR3 sequence (DNA): TGTGCCAGCTCACCACGAAGTCCTATCCCTTATGACGGGGAGCTGTTTTTT. Translating it yields CASSPRSPIPYDGELFF.